This T cell receptor (beta chain) was obtained from a study of Ad26.COV2.S vaccination and SARS-CoV-2 variants. Study context: Ad26.COV2.S shots went into the muscle once or twice, 56 days apart.

Notes on this clone: Its matching antigen is unknown.

The CDR3 totals 13 residues. The germline gives CDR1 LNHDA, CDR2 SQIVND (reference sequence). The V and J ends lost 5 bases and 2 bases respectively, with 10 bases between them. Indicated treatment: 15 to 20 received Ad26.COV2.S at low or high dose, single or two shots; several received placebo; per-sample allocation not given. Sampling happened 63 days after the first vaccine or placebo injection. Adults aged 18-55 years in Boston included the donor. Study-level points and caveats: TCR breadth and depth analyses may have underestimated total T cell responses.

The repertoire was sequenced with immunoSEQ multiplex PCR; TCRdb's copy has only in-frame clones and lacks some. Counted here are hundreds of thousands of clones, about nine tenths occurring once; the ten biggest clones make up around 3.5%. This clonotype originated in a person between 18 and 65 years old who received the Ad26.COV2.S COVID-19 vaccine or a placebo. The rearrangement links TRBV19 to TRBJ2-7; D uncertain. This specimen was peripheral blood, taken in a trial of Ad26.COV2.S vaccine versus placebo. The CDR3 here is CASSSALPYEQYF. Written as DNA, the CDR3 is TGTGCCAGTAGTTCAGCACTACCCTACGAGCAGTACTTC.